This record concerns one T cell receptor (beta chain) sequence. Its cognate antigen is unknown. The protocol was immunoSEQ multiplex PCR, while the TCRdb copy is restricted to in-frame clones and leaves out a portion. The sample lists under 95,000 clones; under 95% were seen once. The data derive from a study of cytomegalovirus exposure and HLA in healthy donors. Study-level results: Rarity held for most TCR sequences, but there were some public TCRs that occurred in many donors. The study labeled approximately 150 TCR beta chains cytomegalovirus-associated. A subsequent analysis found that TCR clusters from the first cohort also tended to co-occur in the roughly 120 validation repertoires, with under 95% of cluster scores above 0.

While the first cohort had 600 to 750 subjects, the donors belonged to the separate validation cohort of roughly 120 subjects. V lost 2 bases to trimming and J lost 10 bases, with 23 bases between them. Looked up from germline, CDR1 is KGHSH and CDR2 is LQKENI. CDR3 length: 17 amino acids. The sequencing input was PBMCs. The origin of this receptor is a man younger than 40 in good health and CMV-seronegative. The J gene is TRBJ1-4, the V gene TRBV18; a weak D match, TRBD1 (6 bases). In DNA, the CDR3 is TGTGCCAGCTCACCAAGCCGGGGGGCGGATGGAGTCGGAAAACTGTTTTTT. Its protein product is CASSPSRGADGVGKLFF.